This TCR beta chain comes out of a study of OX40 agonist ivuxolimab in advanced cancers. Generated by immunoSEQ multiplex PCR, the TCRdb table keeps only in-frame clones and is missing some. The table has around 39,000 clones, roughly four fifths seen once. The specimen comprised CD4+ or CD8+ T cells sorted from blood, sampled in a trial of the OX40 agonist ivuxolimab. This receptor was taken from an adult with an advanced solid tumor such as melanoma, head and neck, liver or kidney cancer.

CDR3 protein: CSALANEQFF. In DNA form, the CDR3 reads TGCAGTGCTTTAGCAAATGAGCAGTTCTTC. The J gene is TRBJ2-1, the V gene TRBV20-1; no clear D. Germline CDR1 DFQATT, CDR2 SNEGSKA (reference sequence). CDR3 size: 10 residues. With 5 bases removed from V and 7 bases from J, the gap between germline ends came to 6 bases.